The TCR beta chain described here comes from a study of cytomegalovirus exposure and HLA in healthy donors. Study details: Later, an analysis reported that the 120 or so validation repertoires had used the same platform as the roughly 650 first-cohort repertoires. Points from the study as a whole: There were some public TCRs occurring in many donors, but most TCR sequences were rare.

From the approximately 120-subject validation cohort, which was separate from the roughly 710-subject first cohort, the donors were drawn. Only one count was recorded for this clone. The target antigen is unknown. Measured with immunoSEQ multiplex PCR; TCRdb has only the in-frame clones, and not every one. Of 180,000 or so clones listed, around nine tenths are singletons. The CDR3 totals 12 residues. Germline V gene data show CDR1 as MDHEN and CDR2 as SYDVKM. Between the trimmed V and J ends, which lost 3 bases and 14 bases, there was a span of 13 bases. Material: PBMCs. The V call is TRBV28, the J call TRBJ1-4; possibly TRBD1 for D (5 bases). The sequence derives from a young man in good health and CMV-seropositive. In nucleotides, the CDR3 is TGTGCCAGCAGTTTGCGCCACGGGGGTCTGTTTTTT. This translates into CASSLRHGGLFF.